This T cell receptor (beta chain) was recorded in a study of T-cell reconstitution after alpha-beta-depleted transplantation in children. General study findings and limits: The origin of alpha-beta T cells about two months after transplant was reportedly several hundred expanded graft clones. TCRbeta diversity was high at day 60 in some patients (a result of surviving recipient T cells and thymic progenitors). T-cell counts and diversity were attributed mostly to newly produced T cells one year after transplant.

This clonotype showed up many times. Its antigen is unidentified. This CDR3 has 12 residues. Trimming removed 3 bases from V and 4 bases from J, with 7 bases in between. The germline V gene encodes CDR1 ENHRY and CDR2 SYGVKD. TCRbeta library preparation incorporated unique molecular identifiers. MiXCR was run by TCRdb on the PCR reads, yielding one entry per CDR3 protein. The sample has hundreds of thousands of distinct CDR3 sequences; over 10% are singletons. The sequenced sample was PBMCs, mostly from graft donor cells, obtained 360 days after TCRalphabeta/CD19-depleted stem cell transplant. The source of this sequence is a male patient younger than 18 who had a stem cell transplant for acute myeloid leukemia, so the T cells may come from the graft donor. The gene calls are TRBV10-3 and TRBJ2-7, with a tentative D call TRBD1 (5 bases). CDR3 loop: CAISDRDYEQYF. The CDR3 DNA reads as TGTGCCATCAGTGACAGGGATTACGAGCAGTACTTC.